This T cell receptor beta chain was identified during a study of blood T cell repertoires in COVID-19. Study-wide background: COVID-19 samples, acute and convalescent, were from the United States, Italy and Spain. From T cells, B-cell-depleted T cells, or PBMCs came the material, which was cDNA or gDNA.

Only in-frame clones appear in the TCRdb table, and some are missing; sequencing was by immunoSEQ multiplex PCR. In the table there are about 100,000 clones, about 80% of which are singletons. Germline V gene data show CDR1 as MGHRA and CDR2 as YSYEKL. The CDR3 has 16 residues. The V and J ends lost 4 bases and 0 bases respectively, with 13 bases between them. Input material: peripheral blood. The sequence was obtained from a woman aged 65 to 85 with acute or convalescent COVID-19. The chain combines TRBV4-1 with TRBJ1-3; D might be TRBD1 (6 bases). The CDR3 loop is CASSLGGQYSGNTIYF. Here the CDR3 DNA reads TGCGCCAGCAGCCTAGGAGGACAGTACTCTGGAAACACCATATATTTT.